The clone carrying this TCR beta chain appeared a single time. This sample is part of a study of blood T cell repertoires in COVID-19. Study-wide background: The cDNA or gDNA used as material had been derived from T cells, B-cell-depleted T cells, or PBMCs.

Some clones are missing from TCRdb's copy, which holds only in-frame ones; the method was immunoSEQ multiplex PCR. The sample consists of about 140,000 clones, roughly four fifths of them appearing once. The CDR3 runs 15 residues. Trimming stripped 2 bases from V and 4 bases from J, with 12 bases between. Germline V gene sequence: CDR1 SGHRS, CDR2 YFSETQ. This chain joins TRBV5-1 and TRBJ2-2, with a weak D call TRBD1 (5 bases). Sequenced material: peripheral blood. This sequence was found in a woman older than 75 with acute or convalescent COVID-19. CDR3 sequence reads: CASSLRDRRTGELFF. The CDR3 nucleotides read TGCGCCAGCAGCTTAAGAGACAGACGCACCGGGGAGCTGTTTTTT.